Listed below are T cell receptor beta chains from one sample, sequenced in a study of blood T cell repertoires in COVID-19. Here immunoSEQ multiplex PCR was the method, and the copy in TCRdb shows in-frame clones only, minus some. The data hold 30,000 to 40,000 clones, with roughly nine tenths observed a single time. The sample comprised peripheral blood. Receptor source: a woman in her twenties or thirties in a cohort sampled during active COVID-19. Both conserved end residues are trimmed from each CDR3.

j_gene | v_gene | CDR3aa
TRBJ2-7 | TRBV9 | ASSVGATSYEQY
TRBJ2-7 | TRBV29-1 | SVESTTYEQY
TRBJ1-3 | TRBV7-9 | ASSFGGTGNTIY
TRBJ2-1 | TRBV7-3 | ASSRTGTIYNEQF
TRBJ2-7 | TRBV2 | ASGGSWYEQY
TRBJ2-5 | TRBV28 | ASSFQGMRGKTQY
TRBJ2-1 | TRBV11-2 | ASSLDSLAGPNNEQF
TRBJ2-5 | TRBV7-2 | ASSLEGTSVRMETQY
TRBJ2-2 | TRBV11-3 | ASGPFRAVNTGELF
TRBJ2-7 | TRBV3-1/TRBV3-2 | ASSHPPGTNNYEQY
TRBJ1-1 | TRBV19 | ASSRGQLNTEAF
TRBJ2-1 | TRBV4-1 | ASSHPIAVSSYNEQF
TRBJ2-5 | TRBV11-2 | ASSPDGGETQY
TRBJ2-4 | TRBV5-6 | ASSSRWGQRNKNIQY
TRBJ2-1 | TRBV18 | ASSRRTSSSYNEQF
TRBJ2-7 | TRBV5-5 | ASSPTGLASSYEQY
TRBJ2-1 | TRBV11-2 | ASSFSGLAGGPANEQF
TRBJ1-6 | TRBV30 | AWSAGLVSPLH
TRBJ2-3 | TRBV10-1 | ASSELAGVGTDTQY
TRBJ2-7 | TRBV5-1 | ASSLEGSTYEQY
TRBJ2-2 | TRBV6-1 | ASSDLTGGSGGELF
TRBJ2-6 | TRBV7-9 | ASSFRIAGANVLT